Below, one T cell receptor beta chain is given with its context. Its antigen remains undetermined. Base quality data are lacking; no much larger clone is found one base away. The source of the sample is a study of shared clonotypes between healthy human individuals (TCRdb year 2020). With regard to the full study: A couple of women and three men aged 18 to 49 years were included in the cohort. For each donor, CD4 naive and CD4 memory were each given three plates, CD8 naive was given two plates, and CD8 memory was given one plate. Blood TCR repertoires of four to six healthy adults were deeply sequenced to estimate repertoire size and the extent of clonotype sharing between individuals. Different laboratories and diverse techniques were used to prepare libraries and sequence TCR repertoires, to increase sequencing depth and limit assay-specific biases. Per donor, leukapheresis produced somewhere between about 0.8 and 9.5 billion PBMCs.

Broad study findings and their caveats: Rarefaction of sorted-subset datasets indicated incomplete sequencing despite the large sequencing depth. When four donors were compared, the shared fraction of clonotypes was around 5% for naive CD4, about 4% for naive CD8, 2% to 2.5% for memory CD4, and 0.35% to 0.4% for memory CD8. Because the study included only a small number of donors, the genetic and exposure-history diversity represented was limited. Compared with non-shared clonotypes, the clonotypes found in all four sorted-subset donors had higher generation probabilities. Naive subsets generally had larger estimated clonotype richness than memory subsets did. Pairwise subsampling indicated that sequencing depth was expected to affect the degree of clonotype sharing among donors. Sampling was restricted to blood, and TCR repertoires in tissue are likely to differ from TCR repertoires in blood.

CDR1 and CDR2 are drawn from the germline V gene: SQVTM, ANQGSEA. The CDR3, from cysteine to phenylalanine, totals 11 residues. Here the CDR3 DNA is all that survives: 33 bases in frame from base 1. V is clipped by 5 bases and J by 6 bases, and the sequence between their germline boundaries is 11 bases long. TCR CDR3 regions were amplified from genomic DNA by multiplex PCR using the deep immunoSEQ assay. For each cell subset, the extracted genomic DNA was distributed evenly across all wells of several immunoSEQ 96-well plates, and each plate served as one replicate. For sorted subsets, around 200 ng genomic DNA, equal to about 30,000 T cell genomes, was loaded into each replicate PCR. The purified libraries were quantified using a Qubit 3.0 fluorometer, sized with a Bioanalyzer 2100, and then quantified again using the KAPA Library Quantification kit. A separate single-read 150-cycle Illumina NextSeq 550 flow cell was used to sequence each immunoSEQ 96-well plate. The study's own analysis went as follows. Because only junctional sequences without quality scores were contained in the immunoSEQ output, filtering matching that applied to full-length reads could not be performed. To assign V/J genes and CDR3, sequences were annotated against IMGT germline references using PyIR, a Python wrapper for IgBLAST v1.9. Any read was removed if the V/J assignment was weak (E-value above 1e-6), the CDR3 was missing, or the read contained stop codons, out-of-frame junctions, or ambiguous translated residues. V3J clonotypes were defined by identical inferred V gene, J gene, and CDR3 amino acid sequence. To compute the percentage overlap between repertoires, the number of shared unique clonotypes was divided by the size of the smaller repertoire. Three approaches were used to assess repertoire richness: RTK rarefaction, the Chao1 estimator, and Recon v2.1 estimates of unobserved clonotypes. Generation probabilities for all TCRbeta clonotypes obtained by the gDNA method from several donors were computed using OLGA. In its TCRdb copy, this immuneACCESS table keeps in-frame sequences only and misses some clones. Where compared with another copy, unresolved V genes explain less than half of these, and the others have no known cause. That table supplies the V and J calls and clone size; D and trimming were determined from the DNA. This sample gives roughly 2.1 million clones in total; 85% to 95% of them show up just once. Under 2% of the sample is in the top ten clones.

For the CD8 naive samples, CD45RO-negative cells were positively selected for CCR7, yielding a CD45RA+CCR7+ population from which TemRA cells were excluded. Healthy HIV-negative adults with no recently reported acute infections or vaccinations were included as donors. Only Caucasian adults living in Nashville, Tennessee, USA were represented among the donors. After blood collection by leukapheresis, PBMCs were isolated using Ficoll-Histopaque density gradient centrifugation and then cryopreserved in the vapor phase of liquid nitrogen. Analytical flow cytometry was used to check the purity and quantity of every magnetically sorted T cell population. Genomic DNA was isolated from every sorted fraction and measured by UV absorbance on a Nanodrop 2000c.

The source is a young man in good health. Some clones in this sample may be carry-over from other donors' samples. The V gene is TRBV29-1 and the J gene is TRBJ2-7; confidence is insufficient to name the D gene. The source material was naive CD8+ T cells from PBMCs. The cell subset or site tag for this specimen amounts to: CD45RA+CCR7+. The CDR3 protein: CSVTWKGEQYF. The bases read TGCAGCGTTACTTGGAAGGGCGAGCAGTACTTC.